This T cell receptor beta chain appears in the sequencing data of a study of cytomegalovirus exposure and HLA in healthy donors (dated by TCRdb to between 2016 and 2019). The study in broad terms: An earlier analysis of several hundred of the donors reported 250 to 350 Gb of sequence data and around 110 million unique TCR beta sequences from 190 million or so T cells. About 330 gigabases of sequencing data and 70 million to 95 million unique TCR sequences made up an early release that covered 500 to 700 HLA-typed donors. Among the roughly 400 genotyped donors, approximately 81% belonged to the genetic ancestry cluster associated with self-reported Caucasian donors. The aim of the study was to test whether cataloging public T cell receptors could identify signatures of past pathogen exposure. The study used immunosequencing to profile the T cell repertoires of approximately 630 subjects and linked those repertoires to cytomegalovirus serostatus. A separate validation cohort of roughly 120 different subjects was used in addition to the roughly 620-subject first cohort. To predict cytomegalovirus infection status, the study combined high-throughput TCR immunosequencing, statistical association of individual TCRs with disease status, and machine learning. A later analysis re-examined previously published TCR beta repertoires from around 670 donors and added high-resolution HLA genotyping to investigate patterns of TCR occurrence. In the later analysis, no new phenotypic data were used to find candidate immune exposures; instead, reliance was placed on TCR beta sequences and their occurrence across donors. An earlier analysis of fewer than 750 of the donors used high-throughput TCR beta sequencing to judge whether each TCR beta V gene segment behaved as functional or pseudogenic. Donor age, sex, ethnicity and CMV serostatus were collected together with the repertoire data. In a later genetic analysis, genome-wide SNP genotypes for about three fifths of the roughly 670 donors were used, and that subset was treated as a discovery cohort. Every discovery cohort repertoire had been produced on one sequencing platform. Both class I and class II loci were covered by HLA typing, at four-digit resolution. The number of typed donors differed by locus: roughly 629-640 for A, B, C, DRB1 and DQB1; approximately 520 for DQA1; some 590 for DPA1; and around 490 for DPB1. About five DR-DQ haplotypes were handled as single units for association and clustering, since linkage in the cohort was strong. On average, about 240,000 unique TCR beta nucleotide sequences were sequenced per donor among 398 genotyped donors of the cohort, with around 19% of those sequences being non-productive. What the work shows at the level of the full study, not this receptor alone: The only immune exposure information available for the cohort was CMV serostatus. In a later genetic analysis, fewer N-insertions in productive TCRs were reported among donors in an Asian-associated ancestry cluster than the approximately 630-donor mean. In an earlier analysis of 587 of the donors, most TCR beta V segments appeared in productive rearrangements about 87% or about 30% of the time, broadly matching IMGT annotations. A later analysis found that most CMV-associated TCR beta chains appeared HLA-restricted, with HLA associations seemingly driven largely by CMV exposure. Some IMGT-functional V segments, including TRBV6-2 and TRBV6-3, could not be distinguished by the 87-base-pair reads and were therefore excluded. According to a later analysis, parvovirus B19, influenza, CMV and Epstein-Barr virus appeared linked to several top co-occurrence clusters. In this cohort, only TCR beta chains were sequenced, and detectable features were limited by the absence of alpha or paired-chain data. The earlier analysis of almost 600 of the donors excluded over 15 rarely observed V segments, including chromosome 9 orphons, because counts were too low. Cytomegalovirus status was reported to be diagnosed by the classifier with high specificity and sensitivity in both the original and validation cohorts. Because HLA typing was missing for some donors at each locus, association tests included only the typed subset. Correlated functional status among segregating V segments might reflect linkage disequilibrium, but an unknown experimental factor could not be ruled out. A later analysis found that TCR association rates varied across HLA loci, with DRB1 alleles showing the most associated TCRs and HLA-C alleles the fewest. In a later analysis, HLA-associated TCR beta chains showed more clonal expansion and lower generation probabilities than non-associated chains that were equally common. The presence/absence analyses assumed that sequencing depth was roughly uniform across donors, and that assumption may not be true. In a later analysis, about 16,000 TCR beta sequences were associated with specific HLA alleles at a false discovery rate of 0.05. A further reported finding was that TCR beta sequences accurately predicted the HLA-A and HLA-B alleles for most subjects in the first cohort. Assigning TCR associations to individual alleles was difficult when HLA alleles, especially DR and DQ, strongly co-occurred. A later genetic analysis associated a missense DCLRE1C variant with V-gene and J-gene trimming of TCR beta chains, and an independent cohort replicated the association. The study gave a list of over 150 TCR beta chains associated with cytomegalovirus. Across donors, most TCR sequences were observed very rarely, whereas some public TCRs were present in many individuals. It was suggested by the authors that the approach could potentially be generalized to other disease states and immunological phenotypes. A cluster of highly shared sequence variants was judged likely to be a technical artifact of the sequencing pipeline. In vitro tests confirmed that a few of the cytomegalovirus-associated TCR beta chains recognize cytomegalovirus antigens.

The method behind the library was the immunoSEQ multiplex PCR assay. The multiplex PCR relied on a mix of 60 forward primers for TCR Vbeta segments and 13 reverse primers for TCR Jbeta segments. A multiplex PCR assay on genomic DNA amplified the CDR3 region of rearranged TCR beta genes. The amplified TCR beta libraries were sequenced on the Illumina HiSeq System as 87-base-pair reads. In the original analysis: In a later analysis, around 80 million unique TCR beta chains were counted across the roughly 610 repertoires, and roughly 10 million of these chains were shared by at least two donors. To remove PCR and sequencing errors, raw reads were error-corrected and collapsed into unique sequences using a nearest-neighbor algorithm that merged closely related sequences. V, D and J gene segments were assigned by aligning CDR3 sequences to IMGT reference sequences. For a sequence to be retained, a match of at least six nucleotides to both a V gene segment and a J gene segment was required. A rearrangement counted as productive if the CDR3 had no stop codons and remained in frame with V and J, and every other rearrangement counted as non-productive. Following IMGT convention, CDR3 was defined as the stretch from the second conserved V-encoded cysteine up to the conserved J-encoded phenylalanine. Sequences without an unambiguous match to a single V gene segment were excluded from the earlier analysis of 587 of the donors. In an earlier analysis of more than 500 of the donors, a V segment was called functional when productive rearrangements were above 56.7%, and segregating when the standard deviation between donors exceeded 5%. To diagnose cytomegalovirus status from the catalog of TCR beta chain sequences, a statistical classification framework was built. V and J gene assignment, in a later analysis, came from comparing TCR nucleotide sequences with IMGT/GENE-DB human TR gene sequences. In a later analysis, CDR3 sequences and most-parsimonious VDJ recombination scenarios were assigned using the TCRdist pipeline. In a later analysis, each TCR beta chain was defined by its CDR3 amino acid sequence together with its V-gene family, and reads without a unique V-gene family were excluded. In a later analysis, approximately 590 highly shared, low-generation-probability nucleotide sequences were removed to address suspected cross-contamination and a sequencing artifact. A later analysis calculated a clonal expansion index for each public chain from normalized within-repertoire ranks of inferred template counts. A later analysis computed generation probabilities with a VDJ recombination model fitted to out-of-frame rearrangements, and checked the results against IGoR. Hypergeometric tests were used in a later analysis to score TCR-TCR, TCR-HLA and TCR-CMV co-occurrence, with a repertoire-size bias correction applied to the TCR pairs. A later analysis estimated false discovery rates by permuting HLA or CMV assignments 20 times. A later analysis grouped co-occurring TCRs with DBSCAN, adding TCRdist sequence similarity when clustering within HLA-allele-positive subsets. Repertoires with fewer than 30,000 or more than 120,000 public chains were left out of co-occurrence clustering, as were four to six repertoires with anomalous nucleotide sharing. Here the immuneACCESS table is served through TCRdb, limited to in-frame sequences with V and J called. Missing clones are a known gap in these copies; in checked studies unresolved V genes cover under half, and the rest lacks a known reason. The V and J calls and clone size were taken over from that table, and D and trimming were inferred from the DNA. The sample data list roughly 140,000 clones, and roughly 85% of these were observed just once. The biggest ten clones account for 1.7% of the sample.

Via the germline V gene (reference sequence), CDR1 is SGHKS and CDR2 YYEKEE. Trimming removed 5 bases from V and 7 bases from J; the gene matches leave 12 bases unexplained. The CDR3 covers 14 residues, taking in both the cysteine and the phenylalanine. This entry keeps only the CDR3 DNA: 42 bases, framed from base 1. On this clone itself: Its specific antigen is unknown. Base qualities are missing; no much larger clone stands one base away.

In total, fewer than 750 healthy bone marrow donors made up the cohort. At the time of sampling, every cohort member was nominally healthy, though immune exposures that went unrecorded were likely present. The donor was CMV seronegative and belonged to the group of around 400 seronegative cohort members. Every donor gave a peripheral blood sample, and the peripheral blood mononuclear cells from that sample were used for TCR beta sequencing. The Qiagen DNeasy Blood Extraction Kit was used to extract genomic DNA from the blood cell samples. Rearrangement joined TRBV5-5 to TRBJ2-7, and TRBD2 matches 7 of the central bases. The sequenced sample was PBMCs. The clonotype comes from a woman in her thirties in good health and CMV-seronegative. The bases read TGTGCCAGCAGTCCGGCGGGGGATTGGCCGGAGCAGTACTTC. Its translation is CASSPAGDWPEQYF.